This T cell receptor (beta chain) is from a study of identical twins. This clonotype was recorded many times. Its antigen is not known. In TCRdb, the 5' RACE reads were re-called with MiXCR into one record per CDR3 protein. Of roughly 250,000 distinct CDR3 sequences listed, about an eighth are singletons. V shed 2 bases and J 3 bases; nucleotides not matched to a gene: 7. CDR1 is SGHRS, CDR2 YFSETQ, per germline. This CDR3 is built from 15 residues. Everyone who gave samples was a healthy Caucasian. Study-wide findings and caveats: Fewer insertions marked abundant cord blood beta clonotypes; young adult naive trended weakly, memory not at all. Twin-shared out-of-frame alpha sequences were enriched for low generation probability.

The chain has TRBV5-1 and TRBJ2-7; 8 bases fit TRBD2. This clonotype was obtained from a woman aged 18-29 years in good health. Input material: memory (CD45RO+) T cells sorted from blood. The chain's CDR3 is CASSFGRGADYEQYF. In DNA form, the CDR3 reads TGCGCCAGCAGCTTCGGGCGGGGGGCCGACTACGAGCAGTACTTC.